Following are 12 T cell receptor beta chains from one sample sequenced in a study of T cells in Graves' hyperthyroidism and ophthalmopathy. RNA transcripts were the template for amplifying TCR beta CDR3 regions. In the first-round RT-PCR of the TCR CDR3, the HTBI primer set was used. Each CDR3 protein gets one entry after TCRdb re-called the multiplex PCR reads with MiXCR. The sample consists of about 570,000 distinct CDR3 sequences, 40% to 55% of them appearing once. The sequenced material came from peripheral blood or thyroid tissue (not recorded which). The receptors originated from an adult woman with Graves' disease, either hyperthyroidism or ophthalmopathy (not recorded which).

The chain links TRBV30 to TRBJ1-1; D may be TRBD1 (5 bases). Trimming pared 5 bases from V and 0 bases from J, leaving 10 bases between. In germline, CDR1 is GTSNPN, CDR2 SVGIG (reference sequence). This CDR3 is 13 amino acids long. CDR3 in DNA: TGTGCCTGGGGGGGACGGCTGAACACTGAAGCTTTCTTT. This encodes CAWGGRLNTEAFF. Full variable domain (rest looked up from reference TRBV30 and TRBJ1-1): SQTIHQWPATLVQPVGSPLSLECTVEGTSNPNLYWYRQAAGRGLQLLFYSVGIGQISSEVPQNLSASRPQDRQFILSSKKLLLSDSGFYLCAWGGRLNTEAFFGQGTRLTVV.

This clonotype appeared many times. The gene calls are TRBV7-9 and TRBJ2-5, with 9 bases matching TRBD2. CDR1 is SEHNR, CDR2 FQNEAQ, per germline (reference sequence). V shed 5 bases, J shed 0 bases, and the junction held 10 bases outside the gene matches. This CDR3 region has 17 residues. CDR3 amino acids: CASSPPRLAAYQETQYF. In DNA form, the CDR3 reads TGTGCCAGCAGCCCCCCCCGACTAGCGGCTTACCAAGAGACCCAGTACTTC.

Worth noting for this clonotype: It may be a read error: a sequence one base away is much more abundant. CDR3 coding DNA: TGTGCCAGCAGACCAGGGGGCTGCACTGAAGCTTTCTTT. Amino acids: CASRPGGCTEAFF. The V and J genes are TRBV7-9 and TRBJ1-1, with TRBD1 identical over 8 bases. Germline values: CDR1 SEHNR, CDR2 FQNEAQ (reference sequence). J lost 4 bases, V lost 6 bases, and 4 bases had no gene match. The CDR3 contains 13 residues.

The table lists this clonotype with many counts. The chain is built from TRBV4-1 and TRBJ2-7; no definite D call. The V gene's germline CDR1 is MGHRA and CDR2 YSYEKL. This CDR3 is built from 15 residues. The V end lost 0 bases, the J end lost 7 bases, and 16 bases lay between the germline ends. The CDR3, as DNA: TGCGCCAGCAGCCAAGATCAGGACGGCTTGGGGGAGCAGTACTTC. Its translation is CASSQDQDGLGEQYF.

This clonotype has at least ten counts. The chain recombines TRBV6-5 with TRBJ1-1; TRBD1 is a possible D gene (5 bases). Trimming removed 6 bases from V and 0 bases from J, with 11 bases in between. From germline, CDR1 is MNHEY and CDR2 SVGAGI. This CDR3 is built from 14 residues. This chain's CDR3 is CASRRGDLNTEAFF. In DNA form, the CDR3 reads TGTGCCAGCAGGCGCGGGGACCTGAACACTGAAGCTTTCTTT.

CDR3 loop: CASSHVTGAGTEAFF. The CDR3 DNA reads TGTGCCAGCAGCCATGTGACAGGGGCCGGCACTGAAGCTTTCTTT. V usage is TRBV7-9 and J usage is TRBJ1-1; 8 bases match TRBD1. The CDR3 runs 15 residues. The germline gives CDR1 SEHNR, CDR2 FQNEAQ (reference sequence). V lost 5 bases and J lost 4; bases outside the gene matches: 9. The variable domain in full, completed from reference TRBV7-9 and TRBJ1-1, reads DTGVSQNPRHKITKRGQNVTFRCDPISEHNRLYWYRQTLGQGPEFLTYFQNEAQLEKSRLLSDRFSAERPKGSFSTLEIQRTEQGDSAMYLCASSHVTGAGTEAFFGQGTRLTVV.

Ten or more counts support this clonotype. This chain connects TRBV11-2 to TRBJ2-5, with TRBD1 identical over 8 bases. The V segment lost 2 bases and the J segment 2 bases; nucleotides outside the gene matches: 10. Germline CDR1 and CDR2: SGHAT and FQNNGV. CDR3 size: 17 residues. As DNA, the CDR3 is TGTGCCAGCAGCTTATCCCCGGGACAGGCTTTTCAAGAGACCCAGTACTTC. Translation: CASSLSPGQAFQETQYF.

The table lists this clonotype with many counts. V is TRBV29-1 and J is TRBJ2-7, with TRBD1 identical over 8 bases. V gave up 1 base and J gave up 2 bases; unmatched junction bases: 4. CDR3 length equals 14 residues. The germline V gene encodes CDR1 SQVTM and CDR2 ANQGSEA. The CDR3 region is CSVEAGTGAYEQYF. CDR3 DNA sequence: TGCAGCGTTGAAGCCGGGACAGGTGCCTACGAGCAGTACTTC.

The chain employs TRBV7-9 and TRBJ1-2, with 11 bases fitting TRBD1. The V gene end was trimmed by 2 bases and the J gene end by 3 bases; junction bases not matched to a gene: 8. Looked up from germline, CDR1 is SEHNR and CDR2 is FQNEAQ (reference sequence). The CDR3 length is 17 residues. CDR3: CASSLPDRGRIDYGYTF. In DNA form, the CDR3 reads TGTGCCAGCAGCTTACCGGACAGGGGGCGAATTGACTATGGCTACACCTTC.

In this sample, this clonotype turned up many times. This rearrangement joins TRBV5-1 to TRBJ1-5, with D possibly being TRBD1 (5 bases). The V gene's germline CDR1 is SGHRS and CDR2 YFSETQ. CDR3 length: 14 amino acids. With 0 bases removed from V and 7 bases from J, the gap between germline ends came to 11 bases. This CDR3 is CASSLVAGTQPQHF. As DNA, the CDR3 is TGCGCCAGCAGCTTGGTAGCAGGGACGCAGCCCCAGCATTTT.

This clonotype has a count of ten or more. The CDR3 protein is CASSPGTGGYTF. The CDR3 DNA reads as TGTGCCAGCAGCCCAGGGACGGGTGGCTACACCTTC. This chain links TRBV7-8 with TRBJ1-2; TRBD1 is a possible D gene (5 bases). The V end lost 5 bases, the J end lost 7 bases, and 11 bases lay between the germline ends. The CDR3 contains 12 residues. Germline CDR1 is SGHVS and CDR2 is FQNEAQ.

This clonotype was counted a single time. The V call is TRBV7-3, the J call TRBJ1-4; D remains ambiguous. Per the germline V gene, CDR1 is SGHTA and CDR2 is FQGTGA. CDR3 length: 14 residues. Trimming pared 0 bases from V and 4 bases from J, leaving 6 bases between. CDR3 residues: CASSLTAGNEKLFF. Written as DNA, the CDR3 is TGTGCCAGCAGCTTAACGGCGGGTAATGAAAAACTGTTTTTT.